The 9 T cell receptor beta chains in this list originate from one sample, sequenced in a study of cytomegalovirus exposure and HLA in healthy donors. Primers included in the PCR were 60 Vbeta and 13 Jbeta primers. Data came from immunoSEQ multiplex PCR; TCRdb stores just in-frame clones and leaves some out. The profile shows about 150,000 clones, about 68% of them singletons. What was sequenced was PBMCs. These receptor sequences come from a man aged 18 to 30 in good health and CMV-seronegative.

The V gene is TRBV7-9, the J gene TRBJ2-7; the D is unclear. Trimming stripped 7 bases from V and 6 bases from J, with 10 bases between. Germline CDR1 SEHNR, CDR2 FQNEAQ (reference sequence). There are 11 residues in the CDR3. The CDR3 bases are TGTGCCAGCACCCTGGTGAGCGAGCAGTACTTC. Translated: CASTLVSEQYF.

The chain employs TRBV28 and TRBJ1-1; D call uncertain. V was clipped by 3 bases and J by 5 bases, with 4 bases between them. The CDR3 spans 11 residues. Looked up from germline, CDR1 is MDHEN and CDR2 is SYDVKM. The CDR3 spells CASSFYTEAFF. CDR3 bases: TGTGCCAGCAGTTTTTATACTGAAGCTTTCTTT.

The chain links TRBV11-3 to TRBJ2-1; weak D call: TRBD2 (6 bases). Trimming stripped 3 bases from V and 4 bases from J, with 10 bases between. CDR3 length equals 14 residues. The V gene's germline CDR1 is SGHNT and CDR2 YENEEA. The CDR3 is CASSFTGVYNEQFF. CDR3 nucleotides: TGTGCCAGCAGCTTCACGGGGGTATACAATGAGCAGTTCTTC. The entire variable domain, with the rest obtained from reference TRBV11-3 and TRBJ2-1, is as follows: EAGVVQSPRYKIIEKKQPVAFWCNPISGHNTLYWYLQNLGQGPELLIRYENEEAVDDSQLPKDRFSAERLKGVDSTLKIQPAELGDSAVYLCASSFTGVYNEQFFGPGTRLTVL.

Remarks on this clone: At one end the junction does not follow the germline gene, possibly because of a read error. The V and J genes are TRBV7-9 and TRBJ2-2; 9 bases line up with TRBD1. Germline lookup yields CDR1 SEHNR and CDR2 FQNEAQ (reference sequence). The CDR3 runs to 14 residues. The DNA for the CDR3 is TGTTCCAGCAGCCCACAGGGGGCCGGCGGGGAGCTGTTTTTT. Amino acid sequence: CSSSPQGAGGELFF.

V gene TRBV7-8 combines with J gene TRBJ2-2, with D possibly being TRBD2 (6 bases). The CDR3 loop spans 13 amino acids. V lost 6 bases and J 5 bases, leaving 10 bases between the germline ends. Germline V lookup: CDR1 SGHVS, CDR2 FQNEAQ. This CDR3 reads CASRPRGTGELFF. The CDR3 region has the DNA TGTGCCAGCAGACCTCGGGGGACCGGGGAGCTGTTTTTT. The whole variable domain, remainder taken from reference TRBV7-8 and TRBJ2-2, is GAGVSQSPRYKVAKRGQDVALRCDPISGHVSLFWYQQALGQGPEFLTYFQNEAQLDKSGLPSDRFFAERPEGSVSTLKIQRTQQEDSAVYLCASRPRGTGELFFGEGSRLTVL.

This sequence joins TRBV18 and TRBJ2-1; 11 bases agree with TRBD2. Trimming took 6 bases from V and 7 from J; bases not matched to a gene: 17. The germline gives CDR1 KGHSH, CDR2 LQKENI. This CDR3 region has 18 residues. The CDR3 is CASSPGTSGPRFYNEQFF. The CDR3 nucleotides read TGTGCCAGCTCCCCGGGGACTAGCGGCCCTAGGTTTTATAATGAGCAGTTCTTC.

The CDR3 reads CASSQDGHTNYGYTF. The CDR3 DNA sequence: TGTGCCAGCAGCCAAGATGGACACACTAACTATGGCTACACCTTC. The V call is TRBV14, the J call TRBJ1-2; the D gene is possibly TRBD1 (5 bases). Germline V gene sequence: CDR1 SGHDN, CDR2 FVKESK. The CDR3 has 15 residues. Trimming left V 0 bases short and J 0 bases short, with 8 bases between.

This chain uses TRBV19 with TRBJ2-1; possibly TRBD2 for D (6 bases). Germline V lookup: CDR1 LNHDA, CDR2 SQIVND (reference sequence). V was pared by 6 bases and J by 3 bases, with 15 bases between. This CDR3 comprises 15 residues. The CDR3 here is CASRKRGGVYNEQFF. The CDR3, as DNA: TGTGCCAGTAGAAAGAGGGGAGGAGTCTACAATGAGCAGTTCTTC.

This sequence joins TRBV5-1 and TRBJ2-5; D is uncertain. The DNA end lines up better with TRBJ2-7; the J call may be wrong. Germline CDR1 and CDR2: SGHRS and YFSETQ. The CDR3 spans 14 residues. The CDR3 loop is CASSFEAPSYEQYF. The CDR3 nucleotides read TGCGCCAGCAGCTTTGAAGCGCCATCCTACGAGCAGTACTTC.